This TCR beta chain was identified in a study of metastatic and nonmetastatic thyroid tumors. Prior to thyroid surgery, none of the patients had received any treatment. This clone was recorded many times. TCRdb re-called clones from the PCR reads using MiXCR. In the table there are tens of thousands of clones, approximately 22% of which are singletons. Deletions cut 0 bases from V and 4 bases from J, with 21 bases between. The length of the CDR3 is 18 residues. CDR1 is SGHTA, CDR2 FQGNSA, per germline. Sequencing was carried out using blood. The clonotype comes from a female donor with papillary thyroid cancer or a benign thyroid nodule (not recorded which). Some clones in this sample may be carry-over from other donors' samples. The chain has TRBV7-2 and TRBJ1-1; D may be TRBD1 (6 bases). Here the CDR3 reads CASSLAGGGIVGSTEAFF. In nucleotides, the CDR3 is TGTGCCAGCAGCTTAGCTGGGGGGGGCATTGTTGGTAGCACTGAAGCTTTCTTT.